The clone carrying this TCR beta chain was recorded a few times. Its antigen is unidentified. Between the trimmed V and J ends, which lost 6 bases and 3 bases, there was a span of 11 bases. Germline CDR1 reads SEHNR; CDR2 reads FQNEAQ (reference sequence). This CDR3 has 13 amino acids. A universal primer site arose from template switching, and cDNA bore unique molecular identifiers. One entry per CDR3 protein, called by TCRdb with MiXCR from the 5' RACE reads. Among hundreds of thousands of distinct CDR3 sequences listed, about 7% were seen once. This sample was taken from a study of identical twins. Overall study results and limits: There was more out-of-frame TCR alpha sharing in monozygotic twins than models estimated.

The same data also went into a second study, on yellow fever vaccine responses in identical twins. Per that study: Among the twins, the vaccine T cell response reportedly seemed partly convergent and partly personalized.

Specimen: memory (CD45RO+) T cells sorted from blood. This clonotype originated in a woman aged 18-29 years in good health. This rearrangement joins TRBV7-9 to TRBJ1-1, with D hard to call. CDR3 sequence reads: CASRVGSDTEAFF. CDR3 coding DNA: TGTGCCAGCAGGGTGGGGAGCGACACTGAAGCTTTCTTT. The complete variable domain, with remaining parts taken from reference TRBV7-9 and TRBJ1-1, reads DTGVSQNPRHKITKRGQNVTFRCDPISEHNRLYWYRQTLGQGPEFLTYFQNEAQLEKSRLLSDRFSAERPKGSFSTLEIQRTEQGDSAMYLCASRVGSDTEAFFGQGTRLTVV.